This TCR beta chain originates from a study of shared clonotypes between healthy human individuals. Turning to the study itself: The study used three CD4 naive, three CD4 memory, two CD8 naive and one CD8 memory plate per donor. Study results and caveats: With several donors compared, 4.5% to 6.5% of naive CD4 clonotypes were shared.

Cells designated naive CD8 were CD45RO-negative and were positively selected for CCR7, with terminally differentiated effector memory CD45RA+ cells excluded. Only Caucasian adults living in Nashville, Tennessee served as donors. The data were produced by immunoSEQ multiplex PCR, yet TCRdb's version contains in-frame clones alone and is incomplete. The data contain about 2.1 million clones, roughly 95% of them seen just once; the ten biggest clones take up roughly 1.7%. This CDR3 is built from 16 residues. The V gene's germline CDR1 is SGHKS and CDR2 YYEKEE (reference sequence). J gave up 4 bases and V 4 bases, and 9 bases lay outside the gene matches. Regarding this clone: The antigen is undetermined.

The chain recombines TRBV5-5 with TRBJ2-2; TRBD1 agrees at 8 bases. The sequenced sample consisted of naive CD8+ T cells from PBMCs. This receptor was obtained from a young man in good health. Some clones in this sample may be carry-over from other donors' samples. DNA of the CDR3: TGTGCCAGCAGCATTCCGACAGGGGAGCTCACCGGGGAGCTGTTTTTT. As protein: CASSIPTGELTGELFF. Full variable domain (outside the CDR3, taken from reference TRBV5-5 and TRBJ2-2): DAGVTQSPTHLIKTRGQQVTLRCSPISGHKSVSWYQQVLGQGPQFIFQYYEKEERGRGNFPDRFSARQFPNYSSELNVNALLLGDSALYLCASSIPTGELTGELFFGEGSRLTVL.